The clone carrying this TCR beta chain was counted many times. Its specificity is not known. These data belong to a study of blood T cells in healthy people across ages. Study-level results: Bulk PBMC profiling left naive and antigen-experienced comparisons inconclusive. Naive T cell percentage strongly correlated with TCR beta diversity.

A second PCR of 7 to 11 cycles used a sample-barcoded 5' primer and a J-beta primer mix. TCRdb ran MiXCR on the 5' RACE reads and lists one entry per CDR3 protein. The sample lists fewer than 750,000 distinct CDR3 sequences, around 52% seen once, with approximately 15% in the top ten. The sample providers were healthy Caucasian people from Russia, aged roughly 6 to 95. Each donor gave ten milliliters of peripheral blood. CDR3 length: 19 residues. With 2 bases removed from V and 0 bases from J, the gap between germline ends came to 22 bases. V usage is TRBV12-3 or TRBV12-4 and J usage is TRBJ2-5, with D possibly matching TRBD2 (6 bases). The clonotype was recovered from a woman older than 75 in good health. Input material: blood. The CDR3 DNA reads as TGTGCCAGCAGTTTAAGGTGGGAAGGCGGGATAACGGACCAAGAGACCCAGTACTTC. It specifies CASSLRWEGGITDQETQYF.